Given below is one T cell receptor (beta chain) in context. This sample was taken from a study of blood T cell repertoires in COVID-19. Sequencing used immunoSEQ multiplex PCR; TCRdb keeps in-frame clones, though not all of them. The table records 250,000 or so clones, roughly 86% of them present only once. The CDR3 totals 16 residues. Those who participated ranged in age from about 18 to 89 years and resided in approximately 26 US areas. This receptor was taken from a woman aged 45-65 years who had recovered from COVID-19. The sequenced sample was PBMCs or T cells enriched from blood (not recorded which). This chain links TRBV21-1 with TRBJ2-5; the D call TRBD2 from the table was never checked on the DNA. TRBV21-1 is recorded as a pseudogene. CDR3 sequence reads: CASRGGGEGRKETQYF. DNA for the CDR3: TGTGCCAGCAGAGGGGGAGGGGAGGGTAGGAAAGAGACCCAGTACTTC.